The rows below give T cell receptor beta chains drawn from one sample of a study of T cells after yellow fever vaccination. TCRdb reanalysed the 5' RACE reads using MiXCR and keeps one entry per CDR3 protein. Among about 130,000 distinct CDR3 sequences, roughly 6.7% were seen once, and the ten largest hold under 0.8%. The material was CD4+ T cells sorted from PBMCs, obtained 10 days after the yellow fever booster vaccination. The receptor source for this set is a man aged 30-40 years who received the YFV17D yellow fever vaccine. CDR3s include the opening cysteine and the closing phenylalanine or tryptophan. The order of the fields is CDR3 length, clone size, V gene, D gene, J gene, CDR3 DNA, CDR3 protein. The D gene is left open where the match is weak. Expanded clones get a size class; other rows say once, few or many, or leave the size out.

length: 14
size: .
V: TRBV2
D: .
J: TRBJ1-5
DNA: TGTGCCAGCAGTGAATTTGGTATCAATCAGCCCCAGCATTTT
CDR3: CASSEFGINQPQHF

length: 16
size: few
V: TRBV11-2
D: .
J: TRBJ2-3
DNA: TGTGCCAGCAGCCGAAGGGCCGATCGAAACCCAGATACGCAGTATTTT
CDR3: CASSRRADRNPDTQYF

length: 14
size: many
V: TRBV5-1
D: TRBD1
J: TRBJ2-7
DNA: TGCGCCAGCAGCACAGGGACAGGGGAGTACGAGCAGTACTTC
CDR3: CASSTGTGEYEQYF

length: 19
size: .
V: TRBV6-2/TRBV6-3
D: .
J: TRBJ2-3
DNA: TGTGCCAGCAGCCGCGACACCGACGGGGGAGACCTTCACGCAGATACGCAGTATTTT
CDR3: CASSRDTDGGDLHADTQYF

length: 12
size: many
V: TRBV11-2
D: .
J: TRBJ1-1
DNA: TGTGCCAGCAGCCCGGAAGCGTCTGAAGCTTTCTTT
CDR3: CASSPEASEAFF

length: 15
size: .
V: TRBV4-3
D: .
J: TRBJ2-4
DNA: TGCGCCAGCAGCCAAGAGCCCCTAGCCAAAAACATTCAGTACTTC
CDR3: CASSQEPLAKNIQYF

length: 15
size: many
V: TRBV5-1
D: .
J: TRBJ2-1
DNA: TGCGCCAGCAACTACGCGGGTAATTCCTACAATGAGCAGTTCTTC
CDR3: CASNYAGNSYNEQFF

length: 17
size: many
V: TRBV4-3
D: TRBD2
J: TRBJ2-5
DNA: TGCGCCAGCAGCCAAGACGGAGCTAGCGGGACCCAAGAGACCCAGTACTTC
CDR3: CASSQDGASGTQETQYF

length: 13
size: many
V: TRBV15
D: .
J: TRBJ2-7
DNA: TGTGCCACCAGCAGAGATCGAGGGGATAAGCAGTACTTC
CDR3: CATSRDRGDKQYF

length: 16
size: .
V: TRBV6-2/TRBV6-3
D: TRBD2
J: TRBJ2-2
DNA: TGTGCCAGCAGTTACGTGAGCGGGACTTATGGCGGGGAGCTGTTTTTT
CDR3: CASSYVSGTYGGELFF

length: 13
size: many
V: TRBV5-1
D: .
J: TRBJ2-7
DNA: TGCGCCAGCAGCCGGTGGGGGTCCTACGAGCAGTACTTC
CDR3: CASSRWGSYEQYF

length: 15
size: many
V: TRBV20-1
D: .
J: TRBJ2-7
DNA: TGCAGTGCCCCCCCGGCGGGACAGACTAACTACGAGCAGTACTTC
CDR3: CSAPPAGQTNYEQYF

length: 13
size: few
V: TRBV12-3/TRBV12-4
D: .
J: TRBJ2-7
DNA: TGTGCCAGCAGTTTAGCTAGCGTTAGCGAGCAGTACTTC
CDR3: CASSLASVSEQYF

length: 13
size: .
V: TRBV7-6
D: TRBD1
J: TRBJ2-7
DNA: TGTGCCAGCAGCTTAGGAGACCCGGGACAGATATACTTC
CDR3: CASSLGDPGQIYF

length: 14
size: many
V: TRBV20-1
D: .
J: TRBJ1-2
DNA: TGCAGTGCCTCCCCACACAGGGAAGGGAGAGGCTACACCTTC
CDR3: CSASPHREGRGYTF

length: 15
size: many
V: TRBV20-1
D: .
J: TRBJ2-2
DNA: TGCAGTGCTAGAGCTTATCAGGGGTCCACCGGGGAGCTGTTTTTT
CDR3: CSARAYQGSTGELFF

length: 15
size: many
V: TRBV27
D: .
J: TRBJ2-7
DNA: TGTGCCTCCCTAGGGATGGGCAGGACCTCCTACGAGCAGTACTTC
CDR3: CASLGMGRTSYEQYF

length: 16
size: many
V: TRBV7-2
D: TRBD1
J: TRBJ2-5
DNA: TGTGCCAGCAGCGCAGGACAGGGGCCCCGACAAGAGACCCAGTACTTC
CDR3: CASSAGQGPRQETQYF